One sample yielded the 25 T cell receptor beta chains listed below, sequenced in a study of post-analysis software for immune sequencing data. The study, taken as a whole, reports: Comparison of patients with controls showed about 5 TRBV segments more frequent in patients, TRBV5-6, TRBV5-1 and TRBV20-1 among them.

Their recognized antigens are unknown. Prepared TCR beta cDNA libraries contained unique molecular identifiers. Using its own MiXCR run on the PCR reads, TCRdb lists one record per CDR3 protein. This sample has hundreds of thousands of distinct CDR3 sequences, with around 33% found just once. Sample: blood. These receptors came from a girl aged 10 to 17 with multiple sclerosis.

The rearrangement uses TRBV5-1 and TRBJ2-1, with 10 bases that match TRBD2. The CDR3 contains 15 residues. V lost 0 bases to trimming and J lost 9 bases; unmatched junction nucleotides: 6. Germline CDR1 reads SGHRS; CDR2 reads YFSETQ. The CDR3 nucleotides read TGCGCCAGCAGCTTGGAGGCTAGCGGGGGTGGTGAGCAGTTCTTC. Encoded protein: CASSLEASGGGEQFF.

This clonotype has just a few counts. The V call is TRBV7-2, the J call TRBJ1-2, with D maybe TRBD1 (5 bases). The CDR3 runs to 15 residues. From germline, CDR1 is SGHTA and CDR2 FQGNSA. Trimming shortened V by 1 base and J by 2 bases, and 11 bases separated the two germline ends. The CDR3 bases are TGTGCCAGCAGCTTAGAAACCGGGGGAAACTATGGCTACACCTTC. Protein sequence: CASSLETGGNYGYTF.

This clonotype was seen only a few times. The rearrangement links TRBV12-3 or TRBV12-4 to TRBJ2-1; 12 bases are a match to TRBD2. The CDR3 length is 17 residues. J was trimmed by 4 bases and V by 5 bases; bases with no gene match: 9. CDR3 DNA: TGTGCCAGCAGTCTCACTAGGACTAGCGGGGAATACAATGAGCAGTTCTTC. As protein: CASSLTRTSGEYNEQFF.

This clonotype has a handful of counts. The genes are TRBV20-1 and TRBJ1-5, with 8 bases that match TRBD1. Looked up from germline, CDR1 is DFQATT and CDR2 is SNEGSKA (reference sequence). The trim removed 4 bases at V and 4 bases at J, leaving 6 bases unmatched. The length of the CDR3 is 14 residues. For the CDR3, the DNA is TGCAGTGCTACTTGGACAGGGAGGAATCAGCCCCAGCATTTT. Translating gives CSATWTGRNQPQHF.

The rearrangement links TRBV2 to TRBJ2-3; maybe TRBD1 (6 bases). V lost 7 bases and J lost 4, with 12 bases in between. The CDR3 has 13 amino acids. CDR1 SNHLY and CDR2 FYNNEI come from the germline V gene. The CDR3 DNA sequence: TGTGCCAGCAACCCAGGGGTGGCAGATACGCAGTATTTT. It specifies CASNPGVADTQYF.

The J gene is TRBJ1-5, the V gene TRBV2; D remains ambiguous. V dropped 6 bases and J dropped 3 bases, with 12 bases sitting between them. Germline lookup yields CDR1 SNHLY and CDR2 FYNNEI. This CDR3 has 14 amino acids. CDR3 region: CASRTGRLNQPQHF. The CDR3 DNA follows: TGTGCCAGCAGAACGGGTAGGCTCAATCAGCCCCAGCATTTT.

The chain uses TRBV7-8 and TRBJ2-5; 8 bases map to TRBD2. Germline loops: CDR1 SGHVS, CDR2 FQNEAQ. The length of the CDR3 is 17 residues. Trimming took 2 bases from V and 5 from J; bases not matched to a gene: 13. The DNA of the CDR3 is TGTGCCAGCAGCTTACCCTCACCGGGACTAGGGACGGAGACCCAGTACTTC. Its protein is CASSLPSPGLGTETQYF.

This clonotype was found a few times. CDR3 protein: CSARVELHFNSPLHF. The CDR3, as DNA: TGCAGTGCTAGAGTGGAGTTACACTTTAATTCACCCCTCCACTTT. The chain joins TRBV20-1 to TRBJ1-6; no definite D call. CDR1 is DFQATT, CDR2 SNEGSKA, per germline (reference sequence). This CDR3 is built from 15 residues. The V end lost 1 base, the J end lost 6 bases, and 13 bases lay between the germline ends.

This clonotype was seen a few times. The genes are TRBV7-9 and TRBJ1-1; 7 bases map to TRBD1. This CDR3 spans 15 amino acids. The V gene's germline CDR1 is SEHNR and CDR2 FQNEAQ (reference sequence). V shed 4 bases and J 1 base; nucleotides not matched to a gene: 6. The CDR3 is CASSYGDSRNTEAFF. In DNA, the CDR3 is TGTGCCAGCAGCTATGGGGACAGTAGGAACACTGAAGCTTTCTTT.

The rearrangement uses TRBV7-2 and TRBJ1-5; D unresolved. Trimming removed 2 bases at V and 2 bases at J, with 10 bases between. The CDR3 totals 15 residues. Germline V gene data show CDR1 as SGHTA and CDR2 as FQGNSA. CDR3 sequence reads: CASSLSRQGNQPQHF. The CDR3 bases are TGTGCCAGCAGCTTATCCCGGCAGGGCAATCAGCCCCAGCATTTT.

The V and J genes are TRBV20-1 and TRBJ2-7; 9 bases line up with TRBD1. Trimming cost V 7 bases and J 0 bases; bases outside gene matches: 4. CDR3 length: 13 amino acids. Per the germline V gene, CDR1 is DFQATT and CDR2 is SNEGSKA (reference sequence). DNA of the CDR3: TGCAGTGGGAGGACAGGGGACTCCTACGAGCAGTACTTC. Translation: CSGRTGDSYEQYF.

There are many counts of this clonotype. This rearrangement joins TRBV4-2 to TRBJ2-3, with TRBD2 matching over 8 bases. This CDR3 has 16 residues. Looked up from germline, CDR1 is LGHNA and CDR2 is YNFKEQ. The J segment lost 0 bases and the V segment lost 3 bases, leaving 5 bases of the junction unmatched. CDR3 region: CASSHGSGTSTDTQYF. CDR3 sequence (DNA): TGTGCCAGCAGCCATGGTAGCGGGACTAGCACAGATACGCAGTATTTT.

The V call is TRBV28, the J call TRBJ2-1; TRBD1 matches at 8 bases. V lost 8 bases to trimming and J lost 14 bases; unmatched junction nucleotides: 8. The CDR3 has 11 amino acids. Germline CDR1 MDHEN, CDR2 SYDVKM. The CDR3 region is CASGTQGVKFF. CDR3 DNA sequence: TGTGCCAGCGGGACACAGGGGGTCAAGTTCTTC.

The CDR3 DNA reads as TGTGCCAGCAGCCTGACGGACGCACAAGAGACCCAGTACTTC. Translating it yields CASSLTDAQETQYF. The chain has TRBV7-2 and TRBJ2-5; D call uncertain. V was shortened by 5 bases and J by 2 bases, with 12 bases between the two germline ends. CDR3 length: 14 residues. Germline CDR1 SGHTA, CDR2 FQGNSA.

This clonotype was detected a few times. This chain joins TRBV6-1 and TRBJ2-6, with 7 bases lining up with TRBD1. From germline, CDR1 is MNHNS and CDR2 SASEGT. V shed 3 bases and J 1 base; nucleotides not matched to a gene: 9. This CDR3 is 18 amino acids long. The DNA for the CDR3 is TGTGCCAGCAGTGAGACAGGGCATACCATTTCTGGGGCCAACGTCCTGACTTTC. Translating it yields CASSETGHTISGANVLTF.

This clonotype was picked up a small number of times. This chain connects TRBV12-3 or TRBV12-4 to TRBJ1-2, with D perhaps matching TRBD1 (6 bases). The V end was cut by 3 bases, the J end by 1 base, with 18 bases between. The CDR3 contains 17 residues. The CDR3 region has the DNA TGTGCCAGCAGTTTTCCCTTGGGGGGAGGGGGTAACTATGGCTACACCTTC. Protein sequence: CASSFPLGGGGNYGYTF.

The table lists this clonotype with a few counts. The chain joins TRBV20-1 to TRBJ2-1; TRBD2 might be the D (6 bases). Deletions cut 0 bases from V and 2 bases from J, with 20 bases between. CDR3 length equals 18 residues. CDR1 DFQATT and CDR2 SNEGSKA come from the germline V gene (reference sequence). The DNA for the CDR3 is TGCAGTGCTAGAGATTGGGTTTACGGGAGCAGTACCTACAATGAGCAGTTCTTC. As protein: CSARDWVYGSSTYNEQFF.

V is TRBV11-3 and J is TRBJ2-3, with 10 bases that match TRBD2. The ends lost 5 bases at V and 2 bases at J; junction bases unmatched: 7. CDR3 length equals 16 residues. From germline, CDR1 is SGHNT and CDR2 YENEEA. CDR3 bases: TGTGCCAGCAGCGTGGGACTAGCGAGAGACACAGATACGCAGTATTTT. It yields the protein CASSVGLARDTDTQYF.

This clonotype has more than one count but fewer than ten. The chain has TRBV7-9 and TRBJ1-6; D unresolved. Trimming removed 4 bases at V and 8 bases at J, with 12 bases between. Germline lookup yields CDR1 SEHNR and CDR2 FQNEAQ (reference sequence). The CDR3 length is 14 residues. The chain's CDR3 is CASSYGEFDSPLHF. The CDR3 DNA reads as TGTGCCAGCAGCTACGGGGAGTTCGATTCACCCCTCCACTTT. Using reference TRBV7-9 and TRBJ1-6 for the parts outside the CDR3, the full variable domain is DTGVSQNPRHKITKRGQNVTFRCDPISEHNRLYWYRQTLGQGPEFLTYFQNEAQLEKSRLLSDRFSAERPKGSFSTLEIQRTEQGDSAMYLCASSYGEFDSPLHFGNGTRLTVT.

This clonotype has only one observation. The genes are TRBV10-3 and TRBJ2-1, with D possibly called TRBD1 or TRBD2 (6 bases each). CDR1 is ENHRY and CDR2 is SYGVKD in the germline V gene. This CDR3 contains 15 residues. V was shortened by 8 bases and J by 3 bases, with 17 bases between the two germline ends. DNA for the CDR3: TGTGCCATCCCATACGGGGGCTCGGTCTACAATGAGCAGTTCTTC. It translates to CAIPYGGSVYNEQFF.

This chain links TRBV3-1 with TRBJ1-6; D uncertain. The CDR3 loop spans 19 amino acids. V was cut by 0 bases and J by 12 bases, with 27 bases left in between. Germline V gene sequence: CDR1 LGHDT, CDR2 YNNKEL (reference sequence). In DNA, the CDR3 is TGTGCCAGCAGCCAAGATGGGTGGGCATCCTCTTCCGACACCGGACCCCTCCACTTT. It specifies CASSQDGWASSSDTGPLHF. Using reference TRBV3-1 and TRBJ1-6 for the parts outside the CDR3, the full variable domain is DTAVSQTPKYLVTQMGNDKSIKCEQNLGHDTMYWYKQDSKKFLKIMFSYNNKELIINETVPNRFSPKSPDKAHLNLHINSLELGDSAVYFCASSQDGWASSSDTGPLHFGNGTRLTVT.

This clonotype has just a few counts. The rearrangement joins TRBV12-3 or TRBV12-4 to TRBJ2-4; 7 bases agree with TRBD1. This CDR3 comprises 17 residues. J lost 0 bases, V lost 5 bases, and 10 bases had no gene match. The DNA for the CDR3 is TGTGCCAGCAGTATCCGGGACAGAAAGGGAGCCAAAAACATTCAGTACTTC. Amino acid sequence: CASSIRDRKGAKNIQYF.

This clonotype was seen a handful of times. The chain couples TRBV6-4 to TRBJ2-4; D could derive from TRBD1 or TRBD2 (5 bases each). The CDR3 is 17 amino acids. Germline V CDR1 and CDR2: MRHNA, SNTAGT. Between the trimmed V and J ends, which lost 0 bases and 3 bases, there was a span of 15 bases. The CDR3 here is CASSDSEARVVKNIQYF. The DNA of the CDR3 is TGTGCCAGCAGTGACTCGGAGGCCAGGGTGGTCAAAAACATTCAGTACTTC.

The CDR3 bases are TGTGCCACCAGTGACTATTCAACGACAGGGCCGGTTGACACCGGGGAGCTGTTTTTT. Encoded protein: CATSDYSTTGPVDTGELFF. V and J are TRBV24-1 and TRBJ2-2; 7 bases line up with TRBD1. The germline V gene encodes CDR1 KGHDR and CDR2 SFDVKD. The CDR3 totals 19 residues. The junction had 16 bases not matched to a gene; V was cut back by 4 bases and J by 3 bases.

The genes are TRBV4-2 and TRBJ1-4; 7 bases are shared with TRBD1. The CDR3 totals 16 residues. With V trimmed by 4 bases and J by 2 bases, 7 bases remained unmatched. Germline V lookup: CDR1 LGHNA, CDR2 YNFKEQ. CDR3 nucleotide sequence: TGTGCCAGCAGCCGCTCGGGGACAGCGACTAATGAAAAACTGTTTTTT. Translated: CASSRSGTATNEKLFF.